This T cell receptor beta chain was observed in a study of blood T cell repertoires in COVID-19 (dated by TCRdb to about 2020). Study-level background: Samples covering the acute and convalescent phases of COVID-19 were provided by collaborators in the United States, Italy and Spain. The prospective study material was composed of cDNA or gDNA derived from T cells, B-cell-depleted T cells, or PBMCs. Deeply sampled blood TCRbeta repertoires from subjects exposed to, actively infected with, or recovered from COVID-19 were included in the dataset. A freely available public database, intended as a resource for researchers studying the immune response to SARS-CoV-2, is where the repertoires were released. The samples were drawn from the first 160 participants of the ongoing ImmuneRACE study and from roughly 1,300 subjects provided by 6 global collaborators. Where available, HLA class I and class II types were taken from metadata supplied by the sample provider and were not determined by assay-based typing. The sample metadata nearly always contained a de-identified subject ID, COVID-19 status, age in years and sex.

Samples from volunteer blood donors who had recovered from COVID-19 were contributed by a second Seattle source. Collaborating institutions collected whole blood in K2EDTA tubes following their own protocols. For TCRbeta analysis, collaborators shipped samples in one of three forms: frozen whole blood, isolated PBMCs, or DNA extracted from either of those sample types. Details on this clone: Its antigen remains undetermined. The input lacks base qualities; no much larger clone sits a single base away.

The immunoSEQ Assay, a bias-controlled multiplex PCR, was used to amplify TCRbeta CDR3 regions from genomic DNA. As for how the authors treated the data: The number of nucleated cells in each sample was estimated from the amplification of reference gene primers within the assay. To quantify the absolute abundance of each unique TCRbeta CDR3 rearrangement, sequence reads were collapsed and filtered. Productive Simpson clonality was computed per sample as the square root of Simpson's diversity index over productive rearrangements. This is the immuneACCESS table as TCRdb keeps it, with only in-frame sequences that have V and J called. A part of the clones is gone; compared with another copy, unresolved V genes explain less than half, and the rest is unexplained. V, J and clone size are taken as reported in that table, and D and trimming were inferred from the DNA itself. A total of roughly 300,000 clones appear in this sample, around 92% of them only once. The ten largest clones take up around 6% of the sample.

What the research found in general, with its limitations: How much clinical and demographic metadata was included differed by source and by participant, and the metadata was provided uncurated.

The clonotype comes from a young man who had recovered from COVID-19. Sequenced input: peripheral blood.

The DNA sequence follows: TGTGCCAGCAGCCCAGGGGATGGTTATGGCTACACCTTC. It codes for CASSPGDGYGYTF. The chain links TRBV7-3 with TRBJ1-2; TRBD1 is a possible D gene, resting on 6 matching bases. The CDR3 has 13 amino acids, counting the end cysteine and phenylalanine. Of all the DNA, just the CDR3 is kept, 39 bases in frame from base 1. Looking up the germline V gene yields CDR1 SGHTA and CDR2 FQGTGA. Trimming takes 5 bases from V and 5 bases from J, and the germline ends sit 12 bases apart.